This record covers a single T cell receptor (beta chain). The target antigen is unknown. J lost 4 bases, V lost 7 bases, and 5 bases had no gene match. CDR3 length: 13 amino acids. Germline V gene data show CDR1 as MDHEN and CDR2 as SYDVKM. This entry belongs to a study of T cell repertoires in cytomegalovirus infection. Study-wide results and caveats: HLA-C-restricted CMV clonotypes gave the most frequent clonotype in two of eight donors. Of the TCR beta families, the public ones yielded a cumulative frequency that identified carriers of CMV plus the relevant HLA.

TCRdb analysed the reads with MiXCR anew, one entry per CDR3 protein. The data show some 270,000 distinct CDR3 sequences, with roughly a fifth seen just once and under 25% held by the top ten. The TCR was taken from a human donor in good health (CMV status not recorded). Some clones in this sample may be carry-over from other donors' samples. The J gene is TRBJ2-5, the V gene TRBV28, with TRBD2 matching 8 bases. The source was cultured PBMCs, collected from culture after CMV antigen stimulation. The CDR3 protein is CASTAGARETQYF. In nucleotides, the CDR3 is TGTGCCAGCACAGCGGGAGCGCGAGAGACCCAGTACTTC.